In its sample, the clone carrying this T cell receptor (beta chain) is large. Its antigen is not identified. The data originate from a study of T cell repertoires in aging, cancer and after chemotherapy. In the study overall: Paired samples before and after chemotherapy came from chronic lymphocytic leukemia patients on fludarabine- or bendamustine-based regimens. Study observations and caveats: Thymic emigration or peripheral T cell expansion may be impaired by lymphoid organ infiltration in hematological cancer. Median generation probability rose over the chemotherapy interval in each cancer cohort, suggesting rebound thymic output. Compared with age-matched healthy donors, untreated hematological or solid cancer patients showed higher blood TCR clonality.

The CDR3 totals 14 residues. The trim removed 8 bases at V and 3 bases at J, leaving 7 bases unmatched. CDR1 and CDR2 from the germline V gene are MNHEY and SVGAGI. Rearranged V-D-J TRB sequences were amplified with a mixed TRB-A/B primer pool. TCRdb reprocessed the multiplex PCR reads via MiXCR and lists one record per CDR3 protein. Of a few hundred distinct CDR3 sequences detected, approximately 20% appear once; the ten largest clones hold around 60%. The template was genomic DNA from peripheral blood, not RNA. The rearrangement joins TRBV6-5 to TRBJ2-3, with 8 positions matching TRBD1. The source is a human donor with a blood cancer. The donor label of this sample is uncertain. The specimen was blood. CDR3: CASQDRVGTDTQYF. The CDR3 nucleotides are TGTGCCAGCCAGGACAGGGTCGGGACAGATACGCAGTATTTT.